A single sample gave rise to the 21 T cell receptor beta chains below, sequenced in a study of beta chain features in type 1 diabetes (dated 2018 in TCRdb). The library was prepared using the immunoSEQ multiplex PCR assay. The entire isolated RNA was reverse transcribed using the High Capacity cDNA Reverse Transcription Kit, and thus expressed TCRB transcripts were sequenced. TCRdb obtained this table from immuneACCESS and retained in-frame rearrangements with V and J assigned. These tables miss some clones; where compared with another copy, unresolved V genes account for less than half of the shortfall, and the remainder is unexplained. The table for this sample lists about 230,000 clones; 9.6% of them were counted only once. The biggest ten clones account for approximately 0.035% of the sample. What was sequenced was naive CD4+ T cells from blood. This sample's cell subset or site label indicates: true naive CD4+ T cells. The receptors originated from a woman between 18 and 29 years old in good health.

In its sample, this clone was seen a few times. This chain joins TRBV30 and TRBJ2-3, with 14 bases matching TRBD2. The CDR3 has 15 amino acids. Trimming at V came to 3 bases and at J to 5 bases, leaving 4 bases not matched to a gene. CDR1 GTSNPN and CDR2 SVGIG come from the germline V gene (reference sequence). CDR3 loop: CAWRGTSGRRDTQYF. CDR3 bases: TGTGCCTGGAGAGGGACTAGCGGGAGAAGAGATACGCAGTATTTT.

This clone turned up a few times. The chain combines TRBV19 with TRBJ2-2, with a weak D call TRBD2 (5 bases). Per germline, CDR1 LNHDA and CDR2 SQIVND (reference sequence). Trimming took off 11 bases at V and 5 bases at J, with 18 bases between the two ends. The CDR3 has 14 amino acids. CDR3 amino acids: CASKKVEGTGELFF. CDR3 sequence (DNA): TGTGCCTCGAAAAAAGTTGAGGGTACCGGGGAGCTGTTTTTT.

A remark on this clone: Other nucleotide sequences from this sample produce the same CDR3. This rearrangement joins TRBV6-1 to TRBJ2-7; 7 nucleotides match TRBD1. Germline V CDR1 and CDR2: MNHNS, SASEGT. This CDR3 is 13 amino acids long. V lost 6 bases to trimming and J lost 3 bases; unmatched junction nucleotides: 5. This CDR3 reads CASSRQGSYEQYF. CDR3 bases: TGTGCCAGCAGCCGACAGGGCAGCTACGAGCAGTACTTC.

J is TRBJ1-1 and V is TRBV30, with TRBD1 as a possible D gene (5 bases). Trimming took off 1 base at V and 5 bases at J, with 11 bases between the two ends. The CDR3 is 13 residues long. CDR1 GTSNPN and CDR2 SVGIG come from the germline V gene (reference sequence). The CDR3, as DNA: TGTGCCTGGAGTGCCGGGGGATGGACTGAAGCTTTCTTT. Translation: CAWSAGGWTEAFF.

V gene TRBV11-2 combines with J gene TRBJ1-1; D is unclear. Germline V gene sequence: CDR1 SGHAT, CDR2 FQNNGV. This CDR3 contains 12 residues. Trimming pared 6 bases from V and 1 base from J, leaving 6 bases between. DNA for the CDR3: TGTGCCAGCAGGGCTCAGAACACTGAAGCTTTCTTT. It specifies CASRAQNTEAFF.

V usage is TRBV19 and J usage is TRBJ2-7, with 7 positions matching TRBD1. CDR1 is LNHDA, CDR2 SQIVND, per germline (reference sequence). Trimming removed 10 bases from V and 9 bases from J; junction bases left unmatched: 12. This CDR3 has 12 amino acids. For the CDR3, the DNA is TGTGCCACCACGGGACAGAAAGGTCGGCAGTACTTC. Protein: CATTGQKGRQYF.

This clone was counted ten times or more. The chain recombines TRBV19 with TRBJ1-2; perhaps TRBD1 as D (5 bases). The CDR3 contains 13 residues. V gave up 10 bases and J gave up 7 bases, with 19 bases separating them. Germline values: CDR1 LNHDA, CDR2 SQIVND (reference sequence). CDR3 amino acids: CATRAQGPIGYTF. As DNA, the CDR3 is TGTGCCACCAGGGCGCAGGGTCCGATTGGCTACACCTTC.

V and J are TRBV18 and TRBJ2-7, with 10 bases that match TRBD1. Germline-derived CDR1 and CDR2 are KGHSH and LQKENI. The CDR3 extends over 15 amino acids. The junction had 2 bases not matched to a gene; V was cut back by 1 base and J by 2 bases. The CDR3 protein is CASSPQGTGAYEQYF. CDR3 DNA: TGTGCCAGCTCACCACAGGGGACAGGGGCCTACGAGCAGTACTTC.

This chain joins TRBV6-6 and TRBJ1-1; D uncertain. Between the trimmed V and J ends, which lost 6 bases and 4 bases, there was a span of 18 bases. The germline V gene has CDR1 MNHNY and CDR2 SVGAGI (reference sequence). CDR3 length equals 15 residues. The CDR3: CASSTDGVGGTEAFF. The CDR3 DNA is TGTGCCAGCAGCACGGATGGGGTAGGAGGCACTGAAGCTTTCTTT.

This clone was detected a few times. The chain combines TRBV30 with TRBJ1-2; D might be TRBD1 (6 bases). This CDR3 has 13 amino acids. The V gene's germline CDR1 is GTSNPN and CDR2 SVGIG (reference sequence). Trimming took off 3 bases at V and 8 bases at J, with 16 bases between the two ends. The DNA of the CDR3 is TGTGCCTGGAGGGTCAGGGGTGACGAGGGCTACACCTTC. Protein: CAWRVRGDEGYTF.

The chain combines TRBV9 with TRBJ2-7, with D possibly TRBD2 on 5 matching bases. Germline loops: CDR1 SGDLS, CDR2 YYNGEE. The CDR3 consists of 13 residues. V was trimmed by 0 bases and J by 6 bases, leaving 10 bases between them. The CDR3 loop is CASSVVGVGEQYF. CDR3 nucleotides: TGTGCCAGCAGCGTAGTCGGGGTTGGCGAGCAGTACTTC.

The V call is TRBV5-4, the J call TRBJ2-7, with 10 bases fitting TRBD1. Germline assignment: CDR1 SGHNT and CDR2 YYREEE (reference sequence). CDR3 length equals 15 residues. Trimming removed 3 bases from V and 6 bases from J; junction bases left unmatched: 9. CDR3 nucleotide sequence: TGTGCCAGCAGCTCGAAGGGACAGGGGTTGAGCGAGCAGTACTTC. Translating it yields CASSSKGQGLSEQYF.

The V and J genes are TRBV5-4 and TRBJ1-4; 11 bases map to TRBD1. The CDR3 is 15 residues long. With 1 base clipped from V and 7 bases from J, the junction kept 3 bases outside the gene matches. Per the germline V gene, CDR1 is SGHNT and CDR2 is YYREEE (reference sequence). CDR3 region: CASSLSGQGVEKLFF. CDR3 in DNA: TGTGCCAGCAGCTTGTCGGGACAGGGGGTTGAAAAACTGTTTTTT.

The sample holds a few counts of this clone. The chain employs TRBV6-6 and TRBJ1-1; D unclear. The CDR3 contains 15 residues. Trimming pared 0 bases from V and 0 bases from J, leaving 8 bases between. Germline V gene sequence: CDR1 MNHNY, CDR2 SVGAGI (reference sequence). In DNA, the CDR3 is TGTGCCAGCAGTTACTCGAGGGCCGTGAACACTGAAGCTTTCTTT. Translated: CASSYSRAVNTEAFF.

The chain is built from TRBV6-4 and TRBJ2-1; 10 bases agree with TRBD2. J was trimmed by 9 bases and V by 6 bases; bases with no gene match: 11. Germline V gene data show CDR1 as MRHNA and CDR2 as SNTAGT. CDR3 length: 15 amino acids. CDR3 protein: CASSITSGAFGEQFF. The CDR3 nucleotides read TGTGCCAGCAGCATCACTAGCGGGGCCTTCGGTGAGCAGTTCTTC.

In its sample, this clone was seen a few times. The chain employs TRBV5-6 and TRBJ2-3; no clear D. V lost 3 bases to trimming and J lost 0 bases, with 14 bases between them. The length of the CDR3 is 16 residues. CDR1 and CDR2 from the germline V gene are SGHDT and YYEEEE. CDR3 loop: CASSSRVITSTDTQYF. CDR3 in DNA: TGTGCCAGCAGCTCCCGAGTCATAACTAGCACAGATACGCAGTATTTT.

This clone was counted a few times. The CDR3 is CASSPTGEVYNEQFF. CDR3 bases: TGTGCCAGCTCACCAACAGGGGAGGTCTACAATGAGCAGTTCTTC. The chain combines TRBV18 with TRBJ2-1; maybe TRBD1 (7 bases). The CDR3 spans 15 residues. CDR1 KGHSH and CDR2 LQKENI come from the germline V gene. Deletions cut 2 bases from V and 3 bases from J, with 11 bases between.

The genes are TRBV2 and TRBJ1-6, with 9 bases fitting TRBD1. Per the germline V gene, CDR1 is SNHLY and CDR2 is FYNNEI. This CDR3 spans 18 amino acids. V trimming: 6 bases; J trimming: 1 base; junction bases outside the gene matches: 10. The CDR3 DNA sequence: TGTGCCAGCAGCTCTAACCCGACAGGGGGGTCCTATAATTCACCCCTCCACTTT. This translates into CASSSNPTGGSYNSPLHF.

This chain uses TRBV27 with TRBJ2-7, with 11 bases fitting TRBD2. J lost 4 bases, V lost 5 bases, and 13 bases had no gene match. The germline CDR1 and CDR2 sequences are MNHEY and SMNVEV (reference sequence). The CDR3 has 17 residues. The CDR3 DNA is TGTGCCAGCAGTGAGGTGTTGGGGACTAGCGGAGCTTACGAGCAGTACTTC. Its protein is CASSEVLGTSGAYEQYF.

V usage is TRBV3-1 (or the pseudogene TRBV3-2) and J usage is TRBJ1-2; D ambiguous. Germline V gene data show CDR1 as LGHDT and CDR2 as YNNKEL (reference sequence). The CDR3 has 9 residues. Trimming pared 8 bases from V and 8 bases from J, leaving 6 bases between. CDR3 sequence: CASLLGYTF. Written as DNA, the CDR3 is TGTGCCAGCCTCCTAGGCTACACCTTC.

The chain joins TRBV18 to TRBJ2-1; perhaps TRBD2 as D (6 bases). CDR3 size: 14 residues. The V and J ends lost 6 bases and 4 bases respectively, with 13 bases between them. CDR1 and CDR2 (germline): KGHSH, LQKENI. CDR3 DNA: TGTGCCAGCTCGCGGGACGGAGGGTACAATGAGCAGTTCTTC. This sequence encodes CASSRDGGYNEQFF.